Below are 18 T cell receptor beta chains sequenced from a single sample in a study of T cell responses to AZD1222 COVID-19 vaccine. Some clones are missing from TCRdb's copy, which holds only in-frame ones; the method was immunoSEQ multiplex PCR. The sample holds 200,000 or so clones; around 86% are singletons and the top ten take around 2.5%. Source: peripheral blood, taken on day 0 of MenACWY control vaccination. Source of these receptors: an adult in good health.

This clone is a singleton in its sample. The chain is built from TRBV20-1 and TRBJ2-1, with D unclear. The germline CDR1 and CDR2 sequences are DFQATT and SNEGSKA (reference sequence). V dropped 1 base and J dropped 9 bases, with 7 bases sitting between them. CDR3 length equals 11 residues. CDR3 in amino acids: CSARAPGEQFF. The CDR3 bases are TGCAGTGCTAGAGCCCCAGGTGAGCAGTTCTTC.

V is TRBV3-1 (or the pseudogene TRBV3-2) and J is TRBJ1-2; the D is unclear. V shed 0 bases and J shed 3 bases, with 5 bases lying between them. CDR1 is LGHDT and CDR2 is YNNKEL in the germline V gene (reference sequence). The CDR3 spans 13 residues. CDR3 bases: TGTGCCAGCAGCCAAGACAGATACTATGGCTACACCTTC. This encodes CASSQDRYYGYTF.

This clone occurred once. The V call is TRBV6-5, the J call TRBJ2-7, with 7 bases aligning to TRBD1. Germline lookup yields CDR1 MNHEY and CDR2 SVGAGI. With V trimmed by 3 bases and J by 7 bases, 9 bases remained unmatched. The CDR3 runs to 14 residues. CDR3 DNA sequence: TGTGCCAGCAGTTATTCGACAGGGTTTGATGAGCAGTACTTC. It codes for CASSYSTGFDEQYF.

The CDR3 sequence: CATGQLQETQYF. The CDR3 DNA is TGTGCCACCGGACAGCTCCAAGAGACCCAGTACTTC. The gene calls are TRBV10-3 and TRBJ2-5; perhaps TRBD1 as D (6 bases). Germline V gives CDR1 ENHRY, CDR2 SYGVKD. This CDR3 has 12 amino acids. The V and J ends lost 10 bases and 1 base respectively, with 10 bases between them.

V is TRBV20-1 and J is TRBJ2-1, with 7 bases fitting TRBD2. CDR3 length: 11 amino acids. V lost 3 bases, J lost 7 bases, and 0 bases stayed unmatched. Germline CDR1 and CDR2: DFQATT and SNEGSKA (reference sequence). The CDR3 loop reads CSARRENEQFF. CDR3 nucleotide sequence: TGCAGTGCTAGGCGGGAGAATGAGCAGTTCTTC.

Concerning this clone: The junction does not match germline at one end; this may be a read error. The V call is TRBV27, the J call TRBJ1-1; D remains ambiguous. Per the germline V gene, CDR1 is MNHEY and CDR2 is SMNVEV (reference sequence). This CDR3 spans 11 amino acids. The chain's CDR3 is CASRRNSEAFF. CDR3 sequence (DNA): TGTGCCAGCAGACGTAACAGTGAAGCTTTCTTT.

A word on this clone: The sample carries other DNA sequences with the same CDR3. The CDR3 DNA reads TGCGCCAGCAGCCGAGACAGGGGGCGGACCGGGGAGCTGTTTTTT. Its protein product is CASSRDRGRTGELFF. The chain carries TRBV5-1 and TRBJ2-2; 10 nucleotides agree with TRBD1. V was clipped by 4 bases and J by 5 bases; unmatched bases: 5. The CDR3 runs 15 residues. Germline CDR1 reads SGHRS; CDR2 reads YFSETQ.

In its sample, this clone was seen a few times. The chain carries TRBV15 and TRBJ2-7; D remains unclear. Per the germline V gene, CDR1 is LNHNV and CDR2 is YYDKDF (reference sequence). V lost 2 bases and J 3 bases, leaving 14 bases between the germline ends. The CDR3 runs to 15 residues. The CDR3 DNA follows: TGTGCCACCAGCAGAAGTAGGGTGCCTCTCTACGAGCAGTACTTC. It specifies CATSRSRVPLYEQYF.

Here the CDR3 reads CASRPSTYSNQPQHF. The CDR3 DNA sequence: TGCGCCAGCAGGCCCAGCACCTATAGCAATCAGCCCCAGCATTTT. The rearrangement links TRBV5-1 to TRBJ1-5; no clear D gene. The ends were cut back, 5 bases at V and 0 bases at J, with 12 bases in the middle. The CDR3 is 15 residues long. Germline lookup yields CDR1 SGHRS and CDR2 YFSETQ.

The rearrangement links TRBV7-2 to TRBJ1-1; D uncertain. The CDR3 spans 13 residues. V lost 6 bases and J 1 base, leaving 9 bases between the germline ends. The V gene's germline CDR1 is SGHTA and CDR2 FQGNSA. The DNA for the CDR3 is TGTGCCAGCAGTTCACCACCGAACACTGAAGCTTTCTTT. It is translated as CASSSPPNTEAFF.

The chain uses TRBV30 and TRBJ1-3; D unclear. The CDR3 spans 14 residues. Germline loops: CDR1 GTSNPN, CDR2 SVGIG (reference sequence). V lost 5 bases and J 0 bases, leaving 11 bases between the germline ends. CDR3 residues: CAWATVISGNTIYF. CDR3 bases: TGTGCCTGGGCCACAGTTATCTCTGGAAACACCATATATTTT.

This clone was counted a few times. This chain uses TRBV24-1 with TRBJ2-5; 7 positions match TRBD1. The CDR3 is made up of 12 amino acids. V trimming: 7 bases; J trimming: 9 bases; junction bases outside the gene matches: 7. CDR1 is KGHDR, CDR2 SFDVKD, per germline. This chain's CDR3 is CATSMTGTAQYF. DNA for the CDR3: TGTGCCACCAGCATGACAGGGACGGCCCAGTACTTC.

The rearrangement uses TRBV10-1 and TRBJ1-5; 8 bases are a match to TRBD1. Germline V lookup: CDR1 WNHNN, CDR2 SYGVQD (reference sequence). V was clipped by 6 bases and J by 3 bases; unmatched bases: 4. CDR3 length: 14 amino acids. Written as DNA, the CDR3 is TGCGCCAGCAGGAGACAGGGGCACAATCAGCCCCAGCATTTT. Its protein product is CASRRQGHNQPQHF.

This chain connects TRBV24-1 to TRBJ1-1, with TRBD1 matching over 12 bases. The CDR3 consists of 19 residues. Germline V gene lookup returns CDR1 KGHDR and CDR2 SFDVKD. The J segment lost 1 base and the V segment lost 7 bases, leaving 15 bases of the junction unmatched. The CDR3 loop is CATRVAGTGGAGGNTEAFF. In nucleotides, the CDR3 is TGTGCCACCAGAGTAGCCGGGACAGGGGGCGCGGGTGGGAACACTGAAGCTTTCTTT.

CDR3 coding DNA: TGTGCCAGCAGCCAAGCGGGAGCTCGAACAACCGGGGAGCTGTTTTTT. Its protein product is CASSQAGARTTGELFF. This sequence joins TRBV3-1 (or the pseudogene TRBV3-2) and TRBJ2-2; D is possibly TRBD2 (6 bases). V was cut by 1 base and J by 5 bases, with 14 bases left in between. The CDR3 consists of 16 residues. Germline lookup yields CDR1 LGHDT and CDR2 YNNKEL (reference sequence).

In DNA form, the CDR3 reads TGCGCCAGCAGCCAAGATGGGATAGCGGGAATAAAGGAGCAGTACTTC. Translating it yields CASSQDGIAGIKEQYF. This chain connects TRBV4-1 to TRBJ2-7; 8 positions agree with TRBD2. In germline, CDR1 is MGHRA, CDR2 YSYEKL. The CDR3 is made up of 16 amino acids. V was pared by 0 bases and J by 7 bases, with 11 bases of the junction left unmatched.

The V call is TRBV18, the J call TRBJ1-3; D perhaps matches TRBD1 (5 bases). The CDR3 length is 18 residues. CDR1 is KGHSH and CDR2 is LQKENI in the germline V gene. Trimming cost V 3 bases and J 0 bases, with 18 bases left between them. For the CDR3, the DNA is TGTGCCAGCTCACCCTCGGGACTTAGCAAGGACTCTGGAAACACCATATATTTT. This sequence encodes CASSPSGLSKDSGNTIYF.

The chain carries TRBV29-1 and TRBJ2-1; 8 nucleotides line up with TRBD2. Losses at the gene ends were 5 bases for V and 2 bases for J; bases not matched to a gene: 5. There are 14 residues in the CDR3. CDR1 SQVTM and CDR2 ANQGSEA come from the germline V gene. CDR3 residues: CSVMREAPYNEQFF. The CDR3 bases are TGCAGCGTTATGCGGGAGGCCCCCTACAATGAGCAGTTCTTC.